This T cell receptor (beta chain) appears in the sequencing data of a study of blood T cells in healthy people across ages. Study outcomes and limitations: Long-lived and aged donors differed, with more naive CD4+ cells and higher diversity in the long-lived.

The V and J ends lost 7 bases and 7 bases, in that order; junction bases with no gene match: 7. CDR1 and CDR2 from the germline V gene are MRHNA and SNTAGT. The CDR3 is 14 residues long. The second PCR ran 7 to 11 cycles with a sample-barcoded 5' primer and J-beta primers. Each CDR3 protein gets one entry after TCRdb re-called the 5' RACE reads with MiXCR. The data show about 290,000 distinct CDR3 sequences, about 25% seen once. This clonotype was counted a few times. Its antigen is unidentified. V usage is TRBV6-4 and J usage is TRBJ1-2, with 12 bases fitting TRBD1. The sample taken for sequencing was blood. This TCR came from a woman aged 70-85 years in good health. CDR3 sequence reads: CASKPGTGGAGYTF. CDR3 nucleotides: TGTGCCAGCAAACCCGGGACAGGGGGCGCTGGCTACACCTTC.